These 20 T cell receptor beta chains originate from one sample sequenced in a study of CD8+ T cells in alopecia areata listed by TCRdb under 2018. The library was generated by the immunoSEQ multiplex PCR assay. To provide template for TCR sequencing, every sample had RNA extracted and reverse transcribed into cDNA. TCRdb stores this immuneACCESS table with in-frame sequences only. Part of the clones is absent; in the studies checked, under half of the shortfall reflects unresolved V genes, and no reason is known for the rest. Present in this sample are 110,000 or so clones, 56% of which were seen just once. The ten largest account for about 3.4% of the sample. This sample's time point label indicates: about 25 weeks on oral tofacitinib. Per the publication, the treatment or condition label means: oral pan-JAK inhibitor, 5-10 mg twice daily. The starting material was CD4+ T cells sorted from blood, obtained at week 24, from a patient treated with tofacitinib. The receptor set was obtained from a human donor with alopecia areata.

The gene calls are TRBV7-9 and TRBJ2-5; 9 bases fit TRBD1. V lost 1 base to trimming and J lost 4 bases; unmatched junction nucleotides: 1. The CDR3 totals 14 residues. Germline assignment: CDR1 SEHNR and CDR2 FQNEAQ (reference sequence). The CDR3 loop reads CASSLGDRVETQYF. The CDR3 DNA follows: TGTGCCAGCAGCTTAGGGGACAGGGTAGAGACCCAGTACTTC.

There are a few counts of this clone. This chain joins TRBV2 and TRBJ1-5; maybe TRBD1 (5 bases). The germline gives CDR1 SNHLY, CDR2 FYNNEI. V gave up 2 bases and J gave up 7 bases, with 18 bases separating them. The CDR3 length is 16 residues. The CDR3 nucleotides are TGTGCCAGCAGTGAACCGGGGCTCACTTCAGGGCAGCCCCAGCATTTT. Translation gives CASSEPGLTSGQPQHF.

The rearrangement links TRBV5-1 to TRBJ2-7, with 7 bases lining up with TRBD1. The CDR3 has 14 amino acids. V was clipped by 0 bases and J by 5 bases; unmatched bases: 5. The germline V gene encodes CDR1 SGHRS and CDR2 YFSETQ. The CDR3 DNA follows: TGCGCCAGCAGCTTGGGACAGGGCGGCGACGAGCAGTACTTC. Translation gives CASSLGQGGDEQYF.

The chain employs TRBV27 and TRBJ2-3, with 10 positions matching TRBD2. Losses at the gene ends were 4 bases for V and 6 bases for J; bases not matched to a gene: 7. Germline CDR1 is MNHEY and CDR2 is SMNVEV (reference sequence). The CDR3 length is 15 residues. In nucleotides, the CDR3 is TGTGCCAGCAGTTCTGGACTAGCGGTGTGGGATACGCAGTATTTT. Translation gives CASSSGLAVWDTQYF.

The chain joins TRBV25-1 to TRBJ2-5; D uncertain. Trimming removed 3 bases from V and 5 bases from J, with 4 bases in between. The CDR3 contains 11 residues. Germline loops: CDR1 MGHDK, CDR2 SYGVNS. The CDR3 is CASSDYETQYF. CDR3 coding DNA: TGTGCCAGCAGTGATTACGAGACCCAGTACTTC.

This clone was counted a single time. The CDR3 nucleotides are TGCAGCGTTGAACGGACGGATTACACTGAAGCTTTCTTT. Its translation is CSVERTDYTEAFF. This sequence joins TRBV29-1 and TRBJ1-1, with D unclear. V was shortened by 2 bases and J by 3 bases, with 10 bases between the two germline ends. This CDR3 has 13 amino acids. Looked up from germline, CDR1 is SQVTM and CDR2 is ANQGSEA.

The rearrangement links TRBV5-6 to TRBJ1-1, with TRBD1 as a possible D gene (5 bases). V was pared by 0 bases and J by 3 bases, with 15 bases between. The CDR3 spans 16 residues. Germline values: CDR1 SGHDT, CDR2 YYEEEE. CDR3 sequence (DNA): TGTGCCAGCAGCTTGGGATGGGGGACCAGTGACACTGAAGCTTTCTTT. Protein sequence: CASSLGWGTSDTEAFF. The full variable domain, its missing parts supplied by reference TRBV5-6 and TRBJ1-1, is DAGVTQSPTHLIKTRGQQVTLRCSPKSGHDTVSWYQQALGQGPQFIFQYYEEEERQRGNFPDRFSGHQFPNYSSELNVNALLLGDSALYLCASSLGWGTSDTEAFFGQGTRLTVV.

The table lists this clone with a few counts. The chain couples TRBV30 to TRBJ2-7, with D perhaps matching TRBD1 or TRBD2 (5 bases each). With 3 bases removed from V and 4 bases from J, the gap between germline ends came to 16 bases. The CDR3 is 14 amino acids. Germline V gene data show CDR1 as GTSNPN and CDR2 as SVGIG (reference sequence). CDR3 residues: CAWSASGTVYEQYF. DNA of the CDR3: TGTGCCTGGAGCGCGTCCGGGACGGTGTACGAGCAGTACTTC.

The sample holds a few counts of this clone. CDR3 sequence reads: CASSQYGTTNEKLFF. CDR3 DNA: TGCGCCAGCAGCCAATATGGCACAACTAATGAAAAACTGTTTTTT. This chain links TRBV4-3 with TRBJ1-4; no firm D call. The germline CDR1 and CDR2 sequences are LGHNA and YSLEER. This CDR3 is 15 amino acids long. The V end was cut by 2 bases, the J end by 0 bases, with 7 bases between.

The chain uses TRBV7-2 and TRBJ1-5; tentative D call: TRBD1 (6 bases). V was clipped by 5 bases and J by 2 bases, with 13 bases between them. This CDR3 region has 15 residues. Germline lookup yields CDR1 SGHTA and CDR2 FQGNSA. The CDR3 reads CASSKGGAGNQPQHF. As DNA, the CDR3 is TGTGCCAGCAGCAAGGGGGGCGCGGGCAATCAGCCCCAGCATTTT. Complete variable domain (other parts from reference TRBV7-2 and TRBJ1-5): GAGVSQSPSNKVTEKGKDVELRCDPISGHTALYWYRQSLGQGLEFLIYFQGNSAPDKSGLPSDRFSAERTGGSVSTLTIQRTQQEDSAVYLCASSKGGAGNQPQHFGDGTRLSIL.

The V call is TRBV30, the J call TRBJ1-4; TRBD1 might be the D (6 bases). This CDR3 comprises 16 residues. The germline V gene has CDR1 GTSNPN and CDR2 SVGIG (reference sequence). Trimming shortened V by 2 bases and J by 3 bases, and 16 bases separated the two germline ends. DNA for the CDR3: TGTGCCTGGAGTCGGGACACAAACGCGGCTAATGAAAAACTGTTTTTT. The encoded protein is CAWSRDTNAANEKLFF.

This clone appeared a few times. V gene TRBV23-1 combines with J gene TRBJ1-2; tentative D call: TRBD1 (5 bases). TRBV23-1 is treated as an ORF (open reading frame) with a function not yet certain. This CDR3 comprises 13 residues. V was shortened by 5 bases and J by 4 bases, with 11 bases between the two germline ends. The CDR3 here is CASSARGPYGYTF. The CDR3 nucleotides read TGCGCCAGCAGTGCGAGGGGCCCCTATGGCTACACCTTC.

The chain carries TRBV10-3 and TRBJ1-1, with 9 bases aligning to TRBD1. CDR3 length: 15 residues. The V gene end was trimmed by 3 bases and the J gene end by 7 bases; junction bases not matched to a gene: 9. Per the germline V gene, CDR1 is ENHRY and CDR2 is SYGVKD. The CDR3 protein is CAISDPRQGVGEAFF. The CDR3 nucleotides are TGTGCCATCAGTGACCCGAGACAGGGGGTAGGTGAAGCTTTCTTT.

The genes are TRBV7-2 and TRBJ1-4; no clear D gene. Per the germline V gene, CDR1 is SGHTA and CDR2 is FQGNSA. The germline V and J ends were trimmed by 1 base and 8 bases, with 14 bases remaining between them. The CDR3 runs to 15 residues. This CDR3 is CASSLDHKRGEKLFF. CDR3 bases: TGTGCCAGCAGCTTAGACCACAAACGCGGCGAAAAACTGTTTTTT. Drawing the rest from reference TRBV7-2 and TRBJ1-4, the complete variable domain is GAGVSQSPSNKVTEKGKDVELRCDPISGHTALYWYRQSLGQGLEFLIYFQGNSAPDKSGLPSDRFSAERTGGSVSTLTIQRTQQEDSAVYLCASSLDHKRGEKLFFGSGTQLSVL.

The rearrangement uses TRBV30 and TRBJ1-2; perhaps TRBD1 as D (5 bases). Deletions cut 4 bases from V and 6 bases from J, with 18 bases between. Germline V gene data show CDR1 as GTSNPN and CDR2 as SVGIG (reference sequence). CDR3 length: 14 residues. This CDR3 is CAWTLLRGFDGYTF. DNA of the CDR3: TGTGCCTGGACCCTACTGCGGGGGTTCGATGGCTACACCTTC.

This chain uses TRBV7-8 with TRBJ2-2; no reliable D call. V dropped 5 bases and J dropped 2 bases, with 9 bases sitting between them. The CDR3 length is 14 residues. The germline gives CDR1 SGHVS, CDR2 FQNEAQ. The chain's CDR3 is CASSGTRNTGELFF. CDR3 bases: TGTGCCAGCAGCGGAACCAGAAACACCGGGGAGCTGTTTTTT.

The CDR3 DNA follows: TGTGCCAGCAGCTTGGAAGGTAGCGGGGGGGCCTTGTTGACCCAGTACTTC. It yields the protein CASSLEGSGGALLTQYF. The chain is built from TRBV5-4 and TRBJ2-5; 11 bases line up with TRBD2. The CDR3 runs 17 residues. The germline gives CDR1 SGHNT, CDR2 YYREEE (reference sequence). V trimming: 0 bases; J trimming: 7 bases; junction bases outside the gene matches: 11.

Only a few counts were recorded for this clone. V is TRBV4-2 and J is TRBJ2-7; D may be TRBD1 or TRBD2 (6 bases each). The CDR3 is 13 residues long. V lost 4 bases and J lost 5, with 12 bases in between. Germline V gene sequence: CDR1 LGHNA, CDR2 YNFKEQ. As DNA, the CDR3 is TGTGCCAGCAGCCCACGTAGGGGGGACGAGCAGTACTTC. It translates to CASSPRRGDEQYF.

The J gene is TRBJ2-5, the V gene TRBV15, with D perhaps TRBD2 (5 bases). V dropped 0 bases and J dropped 5 bases, with 7 bases sitting between them. CDR1 is LNHNV and CDR2 is YYDKDF in the germline V gene (reference sequence). The CDR3 has 13 amino acids. CDR3 in amino acids: CATSRDPGETQYF. CDR3 bases: TGTGCCACCAGCAGAGATCCGGGGGAGACCCAGTACTTC.

There are a few counts of this clone. The chain is built from TRBV5-4 and TRBJ2-7; D is uncertain. The CDR3 has 12 residues. V was clipped by 0 bases and J by 6 bases, with 7 bases between them. CDR1 is SGHNT, CDR2 YYREEE, per germline (reference sequence). CDR3 loop: CASSLVPGEQYF. CDR3 in DNA: TGTGCCAGCAGCTTGGTTCCGGGCGAGCAGTACTTC.